The clone carrying this T cell receptor (beta chain) was observed a single time. Its antigen is still unknown. The CDR3 contains 17 residues. Germline V gene sequence: CDR1 DFQATT, CDR2 SNEGSKA (reference sequence). The V gene lost 0 bases and the J gene lost 0 bases, with 17 bases spanning the gap. This sample is part of a study of breast tumors, draining lymph nodes, adjacent tissues. Overall study results and limits: Compared with lymph nodes, tumors were less diverse; compared with nontumor tissue, more. Data fit most tumor T cells coming from lymph node, expanding in tumor.

MiXCR, applied by TCRdb to the multiplex PCR reads, yields one record per CDR3 protein. The sample has roughly 15,000 distinct CDR3 sequences, around 59% seen once. The chain couples TRBV20-1 to TRBJ1-2, with D possibly matching TRBD1 (6 bases). The TCR was taken from a female donor with breast cancer. Some clones in this sample may be carry-over from other donors' samples. The specimen was tumor-adjacent breast tissue. This chain's CDR3 is CSARERFQDRANYGYTF. In DNA, the CDR3 is TGCAGTGCTAGAGAAAGGTTTCAGGACAGAGCTAACTATGGCTACACCTTC.